These 6 T cell receptor beta chains were sequenced from one sample in a study of response to subunit inactivated influenza vaccine. From the RT-PCR reads, TCRdb called clonotypes with MiXCR, one entry per CDR3 protein. The data show fewer than 600,000 distinct CDR3 sequences, with 6% to 9% seen just once and about an eighth held by the top ten. The sample was PBMCs from blood, taken roughly 24 months after vaccination. The receptors were sampled from a man aged 50 to 69 who received an inactivated influenza vaccine.

In this sample, this clonotype turned up many times. The CDR3 DNA reads as TGTGCCACAGGGGCCTCGAGCAATCAGCCCCAGCATTTT. Amino acids: CATGASSNQPQHF. The V and J genes are TRBV21-1 and TRBJ1-5. TRBV21-1 is a pseudogene. The CDR3 sequence is 13 residues long.

This clonotype was observed many times. The chain combines TRBV20-1 with TRBJ2-7; tentative D call: TRBD2 (5 bases). This CDR3 is 12 amino acids long. Trimming shortened V by 0 bases and J by 5 bases, and 8 bases separated the two germline ends. The V gene's germline CDR1 is DFQATT and CDR2 SNEGSKA (reference sequence). Here the CDR3 reads CSARDGRNEQYF. The CDR3 region has the DNA TGCAGTGCTAGAGATGGGAGAAACGAGCAGTACTTC.

This clonotype was found a few times. V and J are TRBV7-2 and TRBJ1-1, with D uncertain. V was shortened by 5 bases and J by 7 bases, with 14 bases between the two germline ends. This CDR3 has 13 amino acids. Germline CDR1 SGHTA, CDR2 FQGNSA. The CDR3 region has the DNA TGTGCCAGCAGCCCCCGATCTGTAGGTGAAGCTTTCTTT. Amino acid sequence: CASSPRSVGEAFF.

The V gene is TRBV7-8, the J gene TRBJ2-4; possibly TRBD2 for D (7 bases). Germline-derived CDR1 and CDR2 are SGHVS and FQNEAQ. This CDR3 is 14 amino acids long. Trimming took 5 bases from V and 5 from J, leaving 13 bases between them. The CDR3 DNA reads TGTGCCAGCAGCGTTGGGGGGGCGGAAAACATTCAGTACTTC. The encoded protein is CASSVGGAENIQYF.

This clonotype has only a few counts. The J gene is TRBJ2-7, the V gene TRBV20-1; 11 bases are a match to TRBD1. Germline V gives CDR1 DFQATT, CDR2 SNEGSKA (reference sequence). V dropped 8 bases and J dropped 4; count of bases not matched to a gene: 7. The CDR3 has 13 amino acids. CDR3 region: CSSPGQGAYEQYF. The CDR3 DNA follows: TGCAGTTCGCCCGGACAGGGGGCTTACGAGCAGTACTTC.

This clonotype was counted only a few times. V and J are TRBV10-3 and TRBJ1-2; D uncertain. The length of the CDR3 is 13 residues. Germline assignment: CDR1 ENHRY and CDR2 SYGVKD. Trimming took off 4 bases at V and 7 bases at J, with 13 bases between the two ends. DNA for the CDR3: TGTGCCATCAGTGGGGAGGGTGTTGGTGGCTACACCTTC. Translated: CAISGEGVGGYTF.